One sample yielded the 29 T cell receptor beta chains listed below, sequenced in a study of T cell changes during pregnancy in multiple sclerosis. Repertoires were generated with immunoSEQ multiplex PCR, while TCRdb's copy carries only in-frame clones and drops some. The sample yields roughly 80,000 clones, about 90% seen once. This material consisted of peripheral blood, taken before pregnancy. The receptors derive from a female donor with multiple sclerosis, enrolled in a pregnancy study.

The V and J genes are TRBV2 and TRBJ1-5; D gene uncertain. V was shortened by 2 bases and J by 5 bases, with 10 bases between the two germline ends. This CDR3 has 14 residues. Germline assignment: CDR1 SNHLY and CDR2 FYNNEI. Written as DNA, the CDR3 is TGTGCCAGCAGTGAAATCGGGTTTTATCAGCCCCAGCATTTT. The encoded protein is CASSEIGFYQPQHF.

The chain links TRBV10-3 to TRBJ2-5, with D possibly matching TRBD2 (5 bases). There are 12 residues in the CDR3. V gave up 4 bases and J gave up 4 bases, with 7 bases separating them. Germline CDR1 ENHRY, CDR2 SYGVKD. The CDR3 region has the DNA TGTGCCATCAGTGCGGGGTTAGAGACCCAGTACTTC. This codes for CAISAGLETQYF.

This clone was counted a single time. J is TRBJ1-2 and V is TRBV5-1, with D tentatively TRBD1 (6 bases). Germline-derived CDR1 and CDR2 are SGHRS and YFSETQ. The CDR3 runs to 13 residues. Trimming removed 8 bases at V and 8 bases at J, with 19 bases between. This CDR3 reads CARVDSLYYGYTF. The CDR3, as DNA: TGCGCCAGGGTGGACAGCCTCTATTACGGCTACACCTTC.

The V gene is TRBV6-5, the J gene TRBJ2-7; 7 bases line up with TRBD1. The CDR3 sequence is 12 residues long. Germline V lookup: CDR1 MNHEY, CDR2 SVGAGI. The V segment lost 6 bases and the J segment 3 bases; nucleotides outside the gene matches: 2. CDR3 nucleotides: TGTGCCAGCAGGCGACAGGGCTACGAGCAGTACTTC. Translated: CASRRQGYEQYF.

Turning to this clone: A read error may produce the germline difference seen at one junction end. The rearrangement joins TRBV5-1 to TRBJ2-7, with D maybe TRBD2 (6 bases). Germline V lookup: CDR1 SGHRS, CDR2 YFSETQ. CDR3 size: 15 residues. The CDR3 sequence: CASSLGLSPRSWEVF. CDR3 coding DNA: TGCGCCAGCAGCTTGGGGCTCTCGCCCAGAAGTTGGGAGGTCTTC.

A single count supports this clone. This chain links TRBV11-2 with TRBJ2-7; tentatively, D is TRBD1 (7 bases). V was trimmed by 1 base and J by 4 bases, leaving 11 bases between them. Per germline, CDR1 SGHAT and CDR2 FQNNGV. CDR3 length equals 14 residues. CDR3 coding DNA: TGTGCCAGCAGCTTAGGTCAGGGGGGTTACGAGCAGTACTTC. This gives the protein CASSLGQGGYEQYF.

The V gene is TRBV28, the J gene TRBJ2-1, with 8 bases identical to TRBD1. Trimming removed 10 bases from V and 1 base from J; junction bases left unmatched: 6. The length of the CDR3 is 14 residues. The germline V gene has CDR1 MDHEN and CDR2 SYDVKM. This CDR3 reads CATSYRGSYNEQFF. CDR3 in DNA: TGTGCCACCTCCTACAGGGGGTCCTACAATGAGCAGTTCTTC.

This clone was detected only once. The chain has TRBV18 and TRBJ1-1, with 7 bases that match TRBD1. Unmatched junction bases numbered 5, after V lost 4 bases and J lost 0 bases. The CDR3 consists of 15 residues. Germline CDR1 and CDR2: KGHSH and LQKENI. The CDR3 loop reads CASSLGQVMNTEAFF. CDR3 nucleotide sequence: TGTGCCAGCTCACTTGGACAGGTCATGAACACTGAAGCTTTCTTT.

The V gene is TRBV4-3, the J gene TRBJ1-2; possible D gene TRBD1, 6 bases. The germline gives CDR1 LGHNA, CDR2 YSLEER. With 0 bases removed from V and 1 base from J, the gap between germline ends came to 27 bases. CDR3 length: 21 residues. CDR3 region: CASSQEGVGAGHDLVNYGYTF. CDR3 DNA sequence: TGCGCCAGCAGCCAAGAAGGTGTGGGGGCTGGACACGACCTCGTTAACTATGGCTACACCTTC.

The rearrangement links TRBV6-1 to TRBJ1-3; tentative D call: TRBD1 (5 bases). The CDR3 sequence is 13 residues long. V was pared by 2 bases and J by 4 bases, with 6 bases between. CDR1 is MNHNS, CDR2 SASEGT, per germline. The CDR3 DNA is TGTGCCAGCAGTGAACAGGGAGGAAACACCATATATTTT. It encodes CASSEQGGNTIYF.

This clone occurred once. This chain uses TRBV4-1 with TRBJ2-7; perhaps TRBD1 as D (6 bases). Germline V gene sequence: CDR1 MGHRA, CDR2 YSYEKL. The CDR3 covers 15 residues. V lost 1 base and J lost 3, with 13 bases in between. The CDR3, as DNA: TGCGCCAGCAGCCAAGTATCAGGGGATATCTACGAGCAGTACTTC. It is translated as CASSQVSGDIYEQYF.

The chain has TRBV15 and TRBJ2-1; 7 bases agree with TRBD2. The CDR3 has 13 residues. Trimming cost V 1 base and J 8 bases; bases outside gene matches: 2. Germline CDR1 and CDR2: LNHNV and YYDKDF (reference sequence). Written as DNA, the CDR3 is TGTGCCACCAGCAGAGTTCGGGGGGATGAGCAGTTCTTC. Translated: CATSRVRGDEQFF.

The chain carries TRBV9 and TRBJ2-7; 7 bases are a match to TRBD2. The CDR3 is 15 amino acids. Germline V gives CDR1 SGDLS, CDR2 YYNGEE. V shed 0 bases, J shed 5 bases, and the junction held 8 bases outside the gene matches. CDR3 sequence reads: CASSVGLGGPHEQYF. DNA of the CDR3: TGTGCCAGCAGCGTAGGGCTGGGAGGGCCCCACGAGCAGTACTTC.

J is TRBJ2-3 and V is TRBV7-3; 11 nucleotides line up with TRBD2. The V gene's germline CDR1 is SGHTA and CDR2 FQGTGA. The ends lost 6 bases at V and 6 bases at J; junction bases unmatched: 8. The CDR3 is 15 amino acids. CDR3 in amino acids: CASSHSGRATDTQYF. The CDR3 nucleotides are TGTGCCAGCAGTCATAGCGGGAGGGCCACGGATACGCAGTATTTT.

As to this clone: One end of the junction is discordant with germline, which a read error may explain. The genes are TRBV7-7 and TRBJ2-3; TRBD1 aligns across 8 bases. Per the germline V gene, CDR1 is SSHAT and CDR2 is FNYEAQ (reference sequence). This CDR3 comprises 13 residues. The CDR3 here is CASSLDRDRTQYF. In nucleotides, the CDR3 is TGTGCTAGCAGCTTAGACCGGGACAGGACGCAGTATTTT.

This chain joins TRBV18 and TRBJ2-7, with TRBD2 identical over 12 bases. CDR3 size: 19 residues. The germline V gene has CDR1 KGHSH and CDR2 LQKENI. The V and J ends lost 3 bases and 3 bases, in that order; junction bases with no gene match: 15. The DNA of the CDR3 is TGTGCCAGCTCACCCCAACCGGGACTAGCGGGCCAGTTGTACTACGAGCAGTACTTC. Amino acids: CASSPQPGLAGQLYYEQYF.

This rearrangement joins TRBV7-2 to TRBJ2-7, with TRBD1 matching 7 bases. The CDR3 consists of 15 residues. The germline V gene encodes CDR1 SGHTA and CDR2 FQGNSA. V lost 5 bases to trimming and J lost 6 bases; unmatched junction nucleotides: 13. CDR3: CASSPWVTGTAEQYF. CDR3 bases: TGTGCCAGCAGCCCGTGGGTGACAGGGACAGCCGAGCAGTACTTC. The full variable domain, completed using reference TRBV7-2 and TRBJ2-7, is GAGVSQSPSNKVTEKGKDVELRCDPISGHTALYWYRQSLGQGLEFLIYFQGNSAPDKSGLPSDRFSAERTGGSVSTLTIQRTQQEDSAVYLCASSPWVTGTAEQYFGPGTRLTVT.

The chain joins TRBV7-8 to TRBJ1-5, with unresolved D. Germline CDR1 is SGHVS and CDR2 is FQNEAQ. The CDR3 runs 16 residues. Between the trimmed V and J ends, which lost 1 base and 2 bases, there was a span of 12 bases. Written as DNA, the CDR3 is TGTGCCAGCAGCTTAGTACGGGCAGCGGGCAATCAGCCCCAGCATTTT. Its translation is CASSLVRAAGNQPQHF.

The chain carries TRBV15 and TRBJ1-4; TRBD1 is a possible D gene (6 bases). Germline V lookup: CDR1 LNHNV, CDR2 YYDKDF (reference sequence). With 0 bases removed from V and 6 bases from J, the gap between germline ends came to 11 bases. This CDR3 contains 15 residues. The CDR3 protein is CATSREMGADEKLFF. The CDR3 DNA sequence: TGTGCCACCAGCAGAGAGATGGGGGCAGATGAAAAACTGTTTTTT.

The chain uses TRBV27 and TRBJ2-3, with a weak D call TRBD1 (5 bases). In germline, CDR1 is MNHEY, CDR2 SMNVEV (reference sequence). The CDR3 contains 14 residues. Trimming cost V 8 bases and J 2 bases, with 14 bases left between them. DNA for the CDR3: TGTGCCAGCTCCCCAGGGTTGGCCACAGATACGCAGTATTTT. Protein sequence: CASSPGLATDTQYF.

The chain is built from TRBV5-4 and TRBJ2-7, with 13 positions matching TRBD2. This CDR3 contains 14 residues. The V segment lost 3 bases and the J segment 6 bases; nucleotides outside the gene matches: 3. Germline V gene lookup returns CDR1 SGHNT and CDR2 YYREEE (reference sequence). CDR3 sequence: CASSSGLAGFEQYF. CDR3 DNA: TGTGCCAGCAGCTCGGGACTAGCGGGGTTCGAGCAGTACTTC. The full variable domain, with the rest looked up from reference TRBV5-4 and TRBJ2-7, is ETGVTQSPTHLIKTRGQQVTLRCSSQSGHNTVSWYQQALGQGPQFIFQYYREEENGRGNFPPRFSGLQFPNYSSELNVNALELDDSALYLCASSSGLAGFEQYFGPGTRLTVT.

The chain couples TRBV2 to TRBJ1-2; D not resolved. Trimming removed 3 bases from V and 7 bases from J, with 24 bases in between. Germline CDR1 reads SNHLY; CDR2 reads FYNNEI. The CDR3 is 17 residues long. CDR3 in DNA: TGTGCCAGCAGTGAGATTTCAGGTTTGAGGGAATTGTTTGGCTACACCTTC. Its translation is CASSEISGLRELFGYTF.

This clone has just one count. V is TRBV6-6 and J is TRBJ2-7; 8 bases line up with TRBD1. Trimming removed 8 bases from V and 5 bases from J; junction bases left unmatched: 8. In germline, CDR1 is MNHNY, CDR2 SVGAGI (reference sequence). This CDR3 has 13 amino acids. The DNA of the CDR3 is TGTGCCAGCGGAGAGACAGGGGTGGACGAGCAGTACTTC. The encoded protein is CASGETGVDEQYF.

This clone is judged medium-sized. The chain links TRBV28 to TRBJ2-7, with 8 bases matching TRBD1. Germline V gene data show CDR1 as MDHEN and CDR2 as SYDVKM. This CDR3 region has 13 residues. Trimming cost V 5 bases and J 6 bases; bases outside gene matches: 6. CDR3 residues: CASSIGQGFEQYF. The DNA of the CDR3 is TGTGCCAGCAGTATCGGACAGGGCTTCGAGCAGTACTTC.

The rearrangement links TRBV28 to TRBJ2-7; 12 bases match TRBD2. The V segment lost 6 bases and the J segment 4 bases; nucleotides outside the gene matches: 7. The CDR3 has 15 residues. Germline V gene data show CDR1 as MDHEN and CDR2 as SYDVKM. CDR3 sequence: CASRTSGRIPYEQYF. CDR3 nucleotide sequence: TGTGCCAGCAGAACTAGCGGGAGGATCCCGTACGAGCAGTACTTC.

V usage is TRBV27 and J usage is TRBJ2-7, with D perhaps TRBD2 (6 bases). This CDR3 region has 14 residues. The germline gives CDR1 MNHEY, CDR2 SMNVEV (reference sequence). Trimming removed 6 bases at V and 0 bases at J, with 12 bases between. CDR3 DNA: TGTGCCAGCAGACTAGCAAGGAGCTCCTACGAGCAGTACTTC. It specifies CASRLARSSYEQYF.

The genes are TRBV4-3 and TRBJ2-1; D gene unclear. The V gene's germline CDR1 is LGHNA and CDR2 YSLEER. The V gene lost 3 bases and the J gene lost 10 bases, with 13 bases spanning the gap. This CDR3 region has 13 residues. The CDR3: CASSQARSSEQFF. The CDR3 bases are TGCGCCAGCAGCCAGGCCCGGAGTAGCGAGCAGTTCTTC.

The gene calls are TRBV30 and TRBJ2-3; 7 positions match TRBD2. The CDR3 has 16 residues. J lost 2 bases, V lost 4 bases, and 12 bases had no gene match. CDR1 is GTSNPN and CDR2 is SVGIG in the germline V gene (reference sequence). The CDR3 protein is CAWNQPTSAPTDTQYF. The DNA of the CDR3 is TGTGCCTGGAATCAACCTACTAGCGCCCCCACAGATACGCAGTATTTT.

The V call is TRBV28, the J call TRBJ2-1; 8 bases map to TRBD2. V lost 6 bases and J lost 0; bases outside the gene matches: 7. This CDR3 comprises 16 residues. The germline CDR1 and CDR2 sequences are MDHEN and SYDVKM. CDR3 residues: CASSLLAGGSYNEQFF. In nucleotides, the CDR3 is TGTGCCAGCAGCTTACTCGCGGGGGGCTCCTACAATGAGCAGTTCTTC.